The 21 T cell receptor beta chains below were found in one sample sequenced in a study of cytomegalovirus exposure and HLA in healthy donors. The PCR was carried out with 60 Vbeta primers and 13 Jbeta primers. The method was immunoSEQ multiplex PCR; TCRdb's version includes in-frame clones alone and lacks a portion of them. The sample contains 150,000 to 200,000 clones, 84% of which appear only once. The specimen was PBMCs. Every receptor here comes from a boy between 10 and 17 years old in good health and CMV-seronegative.

The chain uses TRBV29-1 and TRBJ1-2; a possible D gene is TRBD1 (5 bases). Germline CDR1 is SQVTM and CDR2 is ANQGSEA. CDR3 length equals 13 residues. V lost 4 bases and J lost 8, with 17 bases in between. The chain's CDR3 is CSVAGNWGDGYTF. CDR3 nucleotides: TGCAGCGTTGCCGGCAATTGGGGGGACGGCTACACCTTC.

The chain joins TRBV7-8 to TRBJ2-7; D might be TRBD1 (6 bases). V lost 0 bases and J 3 bases, leaving 12 bases between the germline ends. Per germline, CDR1 SGHVS and CDR2 FQNEAQ. This CDR3 has 15 amino acids. Here the CDR3 reads CASSLARAGVYEQYF. DNA of the CDR3: TGTGCCAGCAGCTTAGCGCGGGCAGGGGTCTACGAGCAGTACTTC.

V gene TRBV28 combines with J gene TRBJ1-2; maybe TRBD1 (6 bases). V was shortened by 2 bases and J by 0 bases, with 10 bases between the two germline ends. This CDR3 comprises 15 residues. The germline V gene has CDR1 MDHEN and CDR2 SYDVKM. This chain's CDR3 is CASSLPGQSNYGYTF. CDR3 DNA sequence: TGTGCCAGCAGTTTACCCGGACAGTCTAACTATGGCTACACCTTC.

V and J are TRBV7-8 and TRBJ1-1, with 8 positions matching TRBD1. The junction had 6 bases not matched to a gene; V was cut back by 5 bases and J by 1 base. Germline V gene lookup returns CDR1 SGHVS and CDR2 FQNEAQ. The CDR3 runs 15 residues. The CDR3 sequence is CASSRHGQGNTEAFF. The CDR3 DNA reads as TGTGCCAGCAGCCGACATGGACAGGGGAACACTGAAGCTTTCTTT.

This chain uses TRBV4-3 with TRBJ1-1, with TRBD1 matching 7 bases. Trimming at V came to 3 bases and at J to 0 bases, leaving 7 bases not matched to a gene. This CDR3 spans 16 amino acids. The V gene's germline CDR1 is LGHNA and CDR2 YSLEER. The CDR3 sequence is CASSQKMGQLNTEAFF. The CDR3 DNA sequence: TGCGCCAGCAGCCAGAAGATGGGACAGTTGAACACTGAAGCTTTCTTT.

This clone has a handful of counts. The CDR3, as DNA: TGCGCCAGCAGCGAGGGGACAGGGGTTGTTTTTGAGCAGTACTTC. Encoded protein: CASSEGTGVVFEQYF. The chain links TRBV5-1 to TRBJ2-7; 10 bases line up with TRBD1. The germline gives CDR1 SGHRS, CDR2 YFSETQ. The CDR3 runs to 15 residues. The J segment lost 7 bases and the V segment lost 4 bases, leaving 11 bases of the junction unmatched.

The rearrangement links TRBV19 to TRBJ2-2; TRBD1 aligns across 7 bases. The CDR3 totals 15 residues. Looked up from germline, CDR1 is LNHDA and CDR2 is SQIVND (reference sequence). J gave up 2 bases and V 3 bases, and 3 bases lay outside the gene matches. CDR3 coding DNA: TGTGCCAGTAGTATCTACAGGGGAAACACCGGGGAGCTGTTTTTT. It codes for CASSIYRGNTGELFF.

Here the CDR3 DNA reads TGTGCCAGCTCACTATGGGACAGGGCGAATCTTGAGCAGTTCTTC. Translating it yields CASSLWDRANLEQFF. This chain joins TRBV18 and TRBJ2-1; 9 bases are shared with TRBD1. From germline, CDR1 is KGHSH and CDR2 LQKENI. The CDR3 totals 15 residues. The trim removed 4 bases at V and 9 bases at J, leaving 10 bases unmatched.

The J gene is TRBJ2-5, the V gene TRBV7-3; maybe TRBD1 (6 bases). The germline V and J ends were trimmed by 2 bases and 2 bases, with 12 bases remaining between them. Germline CDR1 and CDR2: SGHTA and FQGTGA. The CDR3 has 15 amino acids. The CDR3 sequence: CASSLQGRRQETQYF. DNA for the CDR3: TGTGCCAGCAGCTTACAGGGGCGGAGGCAAGAGACCCAGTACTTC.

The chain links TRBV4-3 to TRBJ2-7; 8 bases are a match to TRBD2. V was pared by 3 bases and J by 2 bases, with 6 bases of the junction left unmatched. The CDR3 is 15 amino acids. The germline V gene encodes CDR1 LGHNA and CDR2 YSLEER. The CDR3 is CASSQYSGTTYEQYF. CDR3 nucleotide sequence: TGCGCCAGCAGCCAGTATAGCGGGACCACCTACGAGCAGTACTTC.

The V and J genes are TRBV28 and TRBJ2-7; D possibly corresponds to TRBD2 (5 bases). CDR3 length equals 14 residues. Trimming shortened V by 4 bases and J by 7 bases, and 17 bases separated the two germline ends. CDR1 and CDR2 from the germline V gene are MDHEN and SYDVKM. The CDR3 nucleotides read TGTGCCAGCAGTTACCTAGTCCCATCGGGAGAGCAGTACTTC. Amino acid sequence: CASSYLVPSGEQYF.

This clone was observed a few times. The chain couples TRBV15 to TRBJ1-1; the D gene is possibly TRBD1 (6 bases). V shed 6 bases and J shed 5 bases, with 22 bases lying between them. The CDR3 is 16 residues long. Germline CDR1 LNHNV, CDR2 YYDKDF (reference sequence). CDR3 DNA: TGTGCCACCAGGGCGCCCGACCAGGGTAGGGGGACTGAAGCTTTCTTT. Its protein product is CATRAPDQGRGTEAFF.

This clone came up once. Written as DNA, the CDR3 is TGTGCCAGCAGCCCCCGCGGGTATTCGGCTACAGATACGCAGTATTTT. Translating gives CASSPRGYSATDTQYF. The chain recombines TRBV7-8 with TRBJ2-3; tentative D call: TRBD2 (5 bases). Germline values: CDR1 SGHVS, CDR2 FQNEAQ. CDR3 length: 16 amino acids. Trimming took off 5 bases at V and 3 bases at J, with 18 bases between the two ends.

The CDR3 coding sequence is TGTGCCAGCAGCTTAGGGGGCAGTAATTCACCCCTCCACTTT. It yields the protein CASSLGGSNSPLHF. The V and J genes are TRBV11-2 and TRBJ1-6; weak D call: TRBD1 (5 bases). The V and J ends lost 1 base and 6 bases respectively, with 7 bases between them. In germline, CDR1 is SGHAT, CDR2 FQNNGV. This CDR3 region has 14 residues.

The CDR3 sequence: CASSRAGVYEQYF. CDR3 DNA: TGTGCCAGCAGCCGAGCCGGGGTTTACGAGCAGTACTTC. This chain uses TRBV13 with TRBJ2-7; D may be TRBD2 (5 bases). CDR3 length equals 13 residues. Trimming pared 5 bases from V and 4 bases from J, leaving 12 bases between. The V gene's germline CDR1 is PRHDT and CDR2 FYEKMQ (reference sequence).

The gene calls are TRBV5-5 and TRBJ1-1, with TRBD1 identical over 9 bases. CDR1 is SGHKS, CDR2 YYEKEE, per germline (reference sequence). The CDR3 has 16 residues. V gave up 4 bases and J gave up 10 bases; unmatched junction bases: 17. CDR3 nucleotide sequence: TGTGCCAGCAGCGGGGGACAGGGAGTATGGGGTCTCGGAGCTTTCTTT. Its protein is CASSGGQGVWGLGAFF. The full variable domain, with the rest looked up from reference TRBV5-5 and TRBJ1-1, is DAGVTQSPTHLIKTRGQQVTLRCSPISGHKSVSWYQQVLGQGPQFIFQYYEKEERGRGNFPDRFSARQFPNYSSELNVNALLLGDSALYLCASSGGQGVWGLGAFFGQGTRLTVV.

The genes are TRBV25-1 and TRBJ1-2; 7 bases are shared with TRBD1. The length of the CDR3 is 15 residues. Germline trimming cut 2 bases from V and 2 bases from J; bases unmatched to any gene: 5. The germline V gene encodes CDR1 MGHDK and CDR2 SYGVNS. CDR3 sequence reads: CASSERTGRNYGYTF. In DNA form, the CDR3 reads TGTGCCAGCAGTGAAAGGACAGGCCGAAACTATGGCTACACCTTC.

The chain recombines TRBV5-6 with TRBJ2-6; tentative D call: TRBD1 (6 bases). The germline V gene encodes CDR1 SGHDT and CDR2 YYEEEE. This CDR3 is 15 amino acids long. V was trimmed by 2 bases and J by 2 bases, leaving 8 bases between them. The DNA of the CDR3 is TGTGCCAGCAGCTTTCGGACAGCTGGGGCCAACGTCCTGACTTTC. Protein: CASSFRTAGANVLTF.

The chain joins TRBV7-2 to TRBJ1-4; D not certain. CDR3 length: 13 amino acids. The germline V gene has CDR1 SGHTA and CDR2 FQGNSA. The V end lost 1 base, the J end lost 10 bases, and 10 bases lay between the germline ends. CDR3 in amino acids: CASSLEEGRKLFF. DNA of the CDR3: TGTGCCAGCAGCTTAGAGGAGGGCAGAAAACTGTTTTTT.

V and J are TRBV6-4 and TRBJ2-1; D unresolved. Trimming left V 0 bases short and J 6 bases short, with 9 bases between. This CDR3 comprises 14 residues. Looked up from germline, CDR1 is MRHNA and CDR2 is SNTAGT. The CDR3, as DNA: TGTGCCAGCAGTGACTCACGGAGATTCAATGAGCAGTTCTTC. It encodes CASSDSRRFNEQFF.

The CDR3 DNA reads as TGTGCCACCGTGGACGGTGGGAGCTCCTACAATGAGCAGTTCTTC. Its protein product is CATVDGGSSYNEQFF. The chain employs TRBV15 and TRBJ2-1; D might be TRBD2 (5 bases). Trimming cost V 8 bases and J 0 bases, with 14 bases left between them. The CDR3 is 15 residues long. Germline V gene sequence: CDR1 LNHNV, CDR2 YYDKDF (reference sequence).